What follows are 10 T cell receptor beta chains derived from one specimen sequenced in a study of post-analysis software for immune sequencing data. The study's findings and limits: Patients used about 5 TRBV segments, including TRBV5-6, TRBV5-1 and TRBV20-1, more often than controls.

Antigen specificity for these receptors is unknown. Prepared libraries of TCR beta cDNA carried unique molecular identifiers. Each CDR3 protein gets one entry after TCRdb re-called the PCR reads with MiXCR. This table holds about 190,000 distinct CDR3 sequences, approximately 28% found once. Sample: blood. These receptors were obtained from a girl aged 2-17 years with multiple sclerosis.

This clonotype was recorded many times. The chain recombines TRBV7-2 with TRBJ2-7, with TRBD2 matching over 11 bases. V gave up 4 bases and J gave up 5 bases; unmatched junction bases: 10. The CDR3 length is 16 residues. Germline lookup yields CDR1 SGHTA and CDR2 FQGNSA. CDR3 in amino acids: CASSSRLTSGVDEQYF. The CDR3, as DNA: TGTGCCAGCAGCTCCCGCTTGACTAGCGGGGTCGACGAGCAGTACTTC.

This clonotype was observed at least ten times. The chain couples TRBV5-6 to TRBJ1-5, with 7 bases fitting TRBD1. The CDR3 runs 13 residues. V was pared by 3 bases and J by 7 bases, with 4 bases of the junction left unmatched. CDR1 is SGHDT, CDR2 YYEEEE, per germline. This CDR3 reads CASSYGTAQPQHF. In nucleotides, the CDR3 is TGTGCCAGCAGCTACGGGACAGCCCAGCCCCAGCATTTT.

The V call is TRBV12-3 or TRBV12-4, the J call TRBJ2-1; 14 nucleotides align to TRBD2. The trim removed 7 bases at V and 9 bases at J, leaving 14 bases unmatched. This CDR3 spans 17 amino acids. CDR3 nucleotide sequence: TGTGCCAGCACCCCCTATCCGGGACTAGCGGGAGAACGTGAGCAGTTCTTC. As protein: CASTPYPGLAGEREQFF.

J is TRBJ1-1 and V is TRBV28; tentative D call: TRBD1 (6 bases). The V gene lost 5 bases and the J gene lost 4 bases, with 14 bases spanning the gap. The CDR3 has 14 amino acids. Germline V CDR1 and CDR2: MDHEN, SYDVKM. The CDR3: CASSTGHRATEAFF. For the CDR3, the DNA is TGTGCCAGCAGTACAGGCCACAGGGCCACTGAAGCTTTCTTT.

The sample holds many counts of this clonotype. The gene calls are TRBV11-2 and TRBJ2-5; D is tentatively TRBD1 or TRBD2 (5 bases each). Germline CDR1 and CDR2: SGHAT and FQNNGV. Trimming removed 2 bases from V and 7 bases from J, with 14 bases in between. The CDR3 sequence is 14 residues long. The CDR3 coding sequence is TGTGCCAGCAGCTTAATACGGGGACGAGGGACCCAGTACTTC. This sequence encodes CASSLIRGRGTQYF.

This clonotype came up a few times. The genes are TRBV10-1 and TRBJ1-1; D is perhaps TRBD1 (6 bases). V shed 0 bases and J shed 8 bases, with 10 bases lying between them. CDR1 WNHNN and CDR2 SYGVQD come from the germline V gene (reference sequence). CDR3 length: 13 amino acids. The CDR3, as DNA: TGCGCCAGCAGTGAGTCGGCGACAGGCGAAGCTTTCTTT. Translation: CASSESATGEAFF.

The chain combines TRBV4-2 with TRBJ1-5, with D hard to call. Trimming removed 4 bases from V and 7 bases from J, with 11 bases in between. The germline CDR1 and CDR2 sequences are LGHNA and YNFKEQ. This CDR3 is 13 amino acids long. The CDR3 DNA follows: TGTGCCAGCAGCCGAAAAGGCGGGCAGCCCCAGCATTTT. This codes for CASSRKGGQPQHF.

This clonotype showed up many times. V is TRBV27 and J is TRBJ2-3; tentatively, D is TRBD2 (6 bases). V lost 8 bases, J lost 2 bases, and 17 bases lay in between. There are 15 residues in the CDR3. The germline CDR1 and CDR2 sequences are MNHEY and SMNVEV (reference sequence). The CDR3 coding sequence is TGTGCCAGCCTCATAGCGGCGGCGTCCACAGATACGCAGTATTTT. Translating gives CASLIAAASTDTQYF.

There are many counts of this clonotype. The rearrangement joins TRBV3-1 to TRBJ2-5; 10 positions match TRBD2. Germline V CDR1 and CDR2: LGHDT, YNNKEL (reference sequence). CDR3 length: 15 residues. Trimming at V came to 2 bases and at J to 2 bases, leaving 2 bases not matched to a gene. CDR3 loop: CASSQLAGDQETQYF. Here the CDR3 DNA reads TGTGCCAGCAGCCAACTAGCGGGGGATCAAGAGACCCAGTACTTC.

Comments on this clonotype: A much larger clone lies one base from this, so it may be a read error. V gene TRBV5-1 combines with J gene TRBJ2-6; D gene ambiguous. The V gene's germline CDR1 is SGHRS and CDR2 YFSETQ. Deletions cut 0 bases from V and 4 bases from J, with 14 bases between. The length of the CDR3 is 17 residues. CDR3: CASSLGAGLRGANVLTF. The CDR3 DNA follows: TGCGCCAGCAGCTTGGGCGCCGGTTTGCGGGGGGCCAACGTCCTGACTTTC. Based on the CDR3 plus reference TRBV5-1 and TRBJ2-6, the full variable domain is KAGVTQTPRYLIKTRGQQVTLSCSPISGHRSVSWYQQTPGQGLQFLFEYFSETQRNKGNFPGRFSGRQFSNSRSEMNVSTLELGDSALYLCASSLGAGLRGANVLTFGAGSRLTVL.